A selection of T cell receptor beta chains follows, all from one sample in a study of cytomegalovirus exposure and HLA in healthy donors. Using immunoSEQ multiplex PCR, the repertoire was profiled, and TCRdb retains in-frame clones only, with some absent. The sample holds about 110,000 clones, 75% to 85% seen once. Sequenced: PBMCs. Receptors were obtained from a man under 40 in good health and CMV-seronegative. CDR3s include the opening cysteine and the closing phenylalanine or tryptophan. A D gene is named only where the DNA matches it firmly. Some rows have no size entry. The others give once, few or many, or a class for an expanded clone.

clone_size: once; j_call: TRBJ2-2; d_call: TRBD2; v_call: TRBV10-3; cdr3_nt: TGTGCCATCAGTGAGTCTGGAGTAGCGGGAGGAAGGATCCGGGAGCTGTTTTTT; cdr3_aa: CAISESGVAGGRIRELFF
clone_size: -; j_call: TRBJ2-6; d_call: -; v_call: TRBV10-3; cdr3_nt: TGTGCCATCAAGAAGGCAGGGGAAGTCGCCGGGGCCAACGTCCTGACTTTC; cdr3_aa: CAIKKAGEVAGANVLTF
clone_size: -; j_call: TRBJ2-1; d_call: TRBD1; v_call: TRBV10-1; cdr3_nt: TGCGCCAGCAGTGAGACAGGGGTTCCCTACAATGAGCAGTTCTTC; cdr3_aa: CASSETGVPYNEQFF
clone_size: -; j_call: TRBJ2-2; d_call: -; v_call: TRBV19; cdr3_nt: TGTGCCAGTAGCCCTGGGGGAGTCTGGGGGACATACTCAACTCAATCGAACACCGGGGAGCTGTTTTTT; cdr3_aa: CASSPGGVWGTYSTQSNTGELFF
clone_size: -; j_call: TRBJ2-7; d_call: -; v_call: TRBV9; cdr3_nt: TGTGCCAGCAGCCCTTTTACCGAGGTGATCGACGAGCAGTACTTC; cdr3_aa: CASSPFTEVIDEQYF
clone_size: -; j_call: TRBJ2-1; d_call: -; v_call: TRBV4-3; cdr3_nt: TGCGCCAGCAGCCCCCGGGACTTCAACAATGAGCAGTTCTTC; cdr3_aa: CASSPRDFNNEQFF
clone_size: -; j_call: TRBJ2-7; d_call: -; v_call: TRBV4-1; cdr3_nt: TGCGCCAGCAGCCCCCGGGTGCCCTCCGAGCAGTACTTC; cdr3_aa: CASSPRVPSEQYF
clone_size: -; j_call: TRBJ2-7; d_call: TRBD1; v_call: TRBV18; cdr3_nt: TGTGCCAGCTCATCCGGGACAGCCAGGTACGAGCAGTACTTC; cdr3_aa: CASSSGTARYEQYF
clone_size: few; j_call: TRBJ1-5; d_call: TRBD1; v_call: TRBV19; cdr3_nt: TGTGCCAGTAGTGGACAGGTCAGCAATCAGCCCCAGCATTTT; cdr3_aa: CASSGQVSNQPQHF
clone_size: few; j_call: TRBJ1-2; d_call: -; v_call: TRBV29-1; cdr3_nt: TGCAGCGTTCCACCTAGGGGTGACTATGGCTACACCTTC; cdr3_aa: CSVPPRGDYGYTF
clone_size: once; j_call: TRBJ1-2; d_call: -; v_call: TRBV5-1; cdr3_nt: TGCGCCAGCGGCGACTGGGAGGGCTATGGCTACACCTTC; cdr3_aa: CASGDWEGYGYTF
clone_size: -; j_call: TRBJ1-1; d_call: -; v_call: TRBV5-1; cdr3_nt: TGCGCCAGCAGCTTTTCCAGGGGGAACACTGAAGCTTTCTTT; cdr3_aa: CASSFSRGNTEAFF
clone_size: -; j_call: TRBJ2-5; d_call: TRBD2; v_call: TRBV4-1; cdr3_nt: TGCGCCAGCAGCCAAGCCCCTGGGACTAGCGGGGGCGCGGAGACCCAGTACTTC; cdr3_aa: CASSQAPGTSGGAETQYF
clone_size: once; j_call: TRBJ1-1; d_call: -; v_call: TRBV5-4; cdr3_nt: TGTGCCAGCAGCCAAGCGGGGCCGAGGGACACTGAAGCTTTCTTT; cdr3_aa: CASSQAGPRDTEAFF
clone_size: -; j_call: TRBJ1-2; d_call: TRBD1; v_call: TRBV4-3; cdr3_nt: TGCGCCAGCAGCCAAGATCTAAGGGGGCGAGTGGATGGCTACACCTTC; cdr3_aa: CASSQDLRGRVDGYTF
clone_size: -; j_call: TRBJ2-2; d_call: TRBD2; v_call: TRBV11-2; cdr3_nt: TGTGCCAGCAGCGCTAGGACTAGGGTGAACACCGGGGAGCTGTTTTTT; cdr3_aa: CASSARTRVNTGELFF